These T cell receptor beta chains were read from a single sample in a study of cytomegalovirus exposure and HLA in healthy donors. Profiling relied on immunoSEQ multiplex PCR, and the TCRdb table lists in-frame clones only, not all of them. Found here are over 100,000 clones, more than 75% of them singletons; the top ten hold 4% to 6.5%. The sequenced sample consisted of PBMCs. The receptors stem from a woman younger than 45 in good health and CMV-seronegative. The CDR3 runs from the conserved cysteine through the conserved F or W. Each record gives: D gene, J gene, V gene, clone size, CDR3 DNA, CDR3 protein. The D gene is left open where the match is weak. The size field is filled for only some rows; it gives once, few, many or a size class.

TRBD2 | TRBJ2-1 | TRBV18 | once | TGTGCCAGCTCACCACCGGGACTAGCTTCCCTCAATGAGCAGTTCTTC | CASSPPGLASLNEQFF
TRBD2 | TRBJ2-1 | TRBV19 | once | TGTGCCAGTACTATGACTAGCGGGCCGGCAGATGAGCAGTTCTTC | CASTMTSGPADEQFF
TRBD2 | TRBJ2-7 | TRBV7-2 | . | TGTGCCAGCAGCTCCCAAGCGGGAGGGCCGGTCGAGCAGTACTTC | CASSSQAGGPVEQYF
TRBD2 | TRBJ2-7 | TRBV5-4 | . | TGTGCCAGCAGCCGCCGGACTAGCGGGAGGGCGGTCGAGCAGTACTTC | CASSRRTSGRAVEQYF
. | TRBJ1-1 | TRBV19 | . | TGTGCCAGTAGTACCCCCTCCGCGGGCGCGAGGGTAGCTTTCTTT | CASSTPSAGARVAFF
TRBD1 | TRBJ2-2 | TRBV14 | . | TGTGCCAGCAGCCAAGGGAGACAGGGATACACCGGGGAGCTGTTTTTT | CASSQGRQGYTGELFF
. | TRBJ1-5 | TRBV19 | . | TGTGCCAGTAGTAAGACAGAGTGGTTGGTCAATCAGCCCCAGCATTTT | CASSKTEWLVNQPQHF
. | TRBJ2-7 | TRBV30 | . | TGTGCCTGGAGTCGCGGCTACGAGCAGTACTTC | CAWSRGYEQYF
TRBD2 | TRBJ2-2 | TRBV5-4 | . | TGTGCCAGCAGCCCACCGGGGGGTCGCGGGGGGGCCGCTACCGGGGAGCTGTTTTTT | CASSPPGGRGGAATGELFF
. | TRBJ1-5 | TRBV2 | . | TGTGCCAGCAGTCCACAGGGAAATAGCAATCAGCCCCAGCATTTT | CASSPQGNSNQPQHF
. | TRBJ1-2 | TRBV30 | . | TGTGCCTGGCGGTACCCGGGAAACTATGGCTACACCTTC | CAWRYPGNYGYTF
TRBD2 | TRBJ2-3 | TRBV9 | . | TGTGCCAGCAGCGTTCTAGCGGGGGGCCCGATGGATACGCAGTATTTT | CASSVLAGGPMDTQYF
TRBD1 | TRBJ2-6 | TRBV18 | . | TGTGCCAGCTCACGACAGGGGGCACTCGGGGCCAACGTCCTGACTTTC | CASSRQGALGANVLTF
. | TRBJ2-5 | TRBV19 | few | TGTGCCAGTAGCAGGGCGTACCAAGAGACCCAGTACTTC | CASSRAYQETQYF
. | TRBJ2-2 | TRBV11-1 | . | TGTGCCAGCAGCCTCGGAACTAGTCGAACCGGGGAGCTGTTTTTT | CASSLGTSRTGELFF
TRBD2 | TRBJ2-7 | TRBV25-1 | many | TGTGCCAGCAGTGACACTAGCGGCTACGAGCAGTACTTC | CASSDTSGYEQYF
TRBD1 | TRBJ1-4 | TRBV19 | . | TGTGCCAGTAGTGCGACAGGGGGCAGTGAAAAACTGTTTTTT | CASSATGGSEKLFF
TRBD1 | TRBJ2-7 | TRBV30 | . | TGTGCCTGCAAATACACCGGGACAGGGGGCGAGCAGTACTTC | CACKYTGTGGEQYF
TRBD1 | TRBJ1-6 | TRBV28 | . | TGTGCCAGCAAGACAGGGCTCGGTTTTAATTCACCCCTCCACTTT | CASKTGLGFNSPLHF
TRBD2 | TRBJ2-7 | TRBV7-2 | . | TGTGCCAGCAGCTTAGCCGGGACTAGCGGGGGAAGCGCCTACGAGCAGTACTTC | CASSLAGTSGGSAYEQYF
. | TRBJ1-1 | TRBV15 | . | TGTGCCACCAGCAGAGCGACAGGTAAGGGCACTGAAGCTTTCTTT | CATSRATGKGTEAFF
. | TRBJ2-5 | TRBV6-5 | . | TGTGCCAGCAGCGACGGAGGGGGGGGAGAGACCCAGTACTTC | CASSDGGGGETQYF
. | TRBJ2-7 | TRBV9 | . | TGTGCCAGCAGCGTAGGCGGGCCCGAAACAAAGAACGAGCAGTACTTC | CASSVGGPETKNEQYF
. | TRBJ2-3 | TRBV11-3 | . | TGTGCCAGCAGCCCATACTTCACAGATACGCAGTATTTT | CASSPYFTDTQYF
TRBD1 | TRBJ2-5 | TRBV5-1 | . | TGCGCCAGCAGCTTACAGGGACAGGAGACCCAGTACTTC | CASSLQGQETQYF
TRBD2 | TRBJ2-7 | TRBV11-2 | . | TGTGCCAGCAGCTCGACTAGCGGGGTTAAGGAGCAGTACTTC | CASSSTSGVKEQYF
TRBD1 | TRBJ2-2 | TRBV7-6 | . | TGTGCCAGCAGCGCGAGGACAGGCCCCGGGGAGCTGTTTTTT | CASSARTGPGELFF
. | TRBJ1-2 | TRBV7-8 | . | TGTGCCAGCAGCTTAGGGGCGGACAGAACGTATGGCTACACCTTC | CASSLGADRTYGYTF
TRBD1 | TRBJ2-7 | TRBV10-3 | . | TGTGCCATCAGTGCCCCGGGACAGGGAACCTACGAGCAGTACTTC | CAISAPGQGTYEQYF
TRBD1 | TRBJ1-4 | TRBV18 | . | TGTGCCAGCTCACCTGGGGGGACAGCGTATGAAAAACTGTTTTTT | CASSPGGTAYEKLFF
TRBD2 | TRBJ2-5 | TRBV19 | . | TGTGCCAGTAGTATTGGGGCGACTAGCGGCCAAGAGACCCAGTACTTC | CASSIGATSGQETQYF
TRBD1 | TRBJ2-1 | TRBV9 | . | TGTGCCAGCAGCGCGAAAATGACAGGGTACCCTTACTACAATGAGCAGTTCTTC | CASSAKMTGYPYYNEQFF
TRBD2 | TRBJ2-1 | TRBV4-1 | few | TGCGCCAGCAGCCGGAATCTAGCGGGCCGCTACAATGAGCAGTTCTTC | CASSRNLAGRYNEQFF
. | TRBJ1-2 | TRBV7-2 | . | . | CASSPGTGGFGNGYTF
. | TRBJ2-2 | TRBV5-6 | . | TGTGCCAGCAGCCCCCTAGCGTCAACCTCCGGGGAGCTGTTTTTT | CASSPLASTSGELFF
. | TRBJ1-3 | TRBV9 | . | TGTGCCAGCAGCCTCGACACAGGGTTCGGAAACACCATATATTTT | CASSLDTGFGNTIYF
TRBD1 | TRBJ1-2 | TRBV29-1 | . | TGCAGCGTGGCTGACAGGGTCTATGGCTACACCTTC | CSVADRVYGYTF
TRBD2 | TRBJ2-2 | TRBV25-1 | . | TGTGCCAGCAGCCCCGGGGGGGCGGTCACCGGGGAGCTGTTTTTT | CASSPGGAVTGELFF
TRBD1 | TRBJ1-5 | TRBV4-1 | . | TGCGCCAGCAGCCAAGGAAGTTTCAGGGACAGGTATCAGCCCCAGCATTTT | CASSQGSFRDRYQPQHF
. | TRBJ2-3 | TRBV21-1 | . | TGTGCCAGCAGCAACACTAGCGGGAGCGCAGATACGCAGTATTTT | CASSNTSGSADTQYF
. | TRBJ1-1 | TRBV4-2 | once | TGTGCCAGCAGCCTGACTCGGAACACTGAAGCTTTCTTT | CASSLTRNTEAFF
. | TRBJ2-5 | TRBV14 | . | TGTGCCAGCAGCCAAGGTTGGCAGACCCAGTACTTC | CASSQGWQTQYF
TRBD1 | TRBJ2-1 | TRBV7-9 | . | TGTGCCAGCAGCCGTAGACAGGGCAGGGGTGAGCAGTTCTTC | CASSRRQGRGEQFF
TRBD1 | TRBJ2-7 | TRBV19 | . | TGTGCCACTGGGACAGCATCCTACGAGCAGTACTTC | CATGTASYEQYF
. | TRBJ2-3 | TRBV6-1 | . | TGTGCCAGCAGTACACCCCTAGATGATACGCAGTATTTT | CASSTPLDDTQYF
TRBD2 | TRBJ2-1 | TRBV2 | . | TGTGCCAGCACGGGGACTAGCGGGACTTTTTTAGGGTTCTTC | CASTGTSGTFLGFF
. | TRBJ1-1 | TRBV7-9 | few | TGTGCCAGCAGCCCAAACCAGGAAAACGCTTTCTTT | CASSPNQENAFF
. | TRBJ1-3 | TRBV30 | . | TGTGCCTGGAGTGCGATCGGCAGGGCCGACTCTGGAAACACCATATATTTT | CAWSAIGRADSGNTIYF
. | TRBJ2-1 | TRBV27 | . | TGTGCCAGCAGTTTCACCGAAACACCTCCAAACAATGAGCAGTTCTTC | CASSFTETPPNNEQFF
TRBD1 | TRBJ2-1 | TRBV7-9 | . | TGTGCCAGCAGACTTGATGACAGGGGCAATGAGCAGTTCTTC | CASRLDDRGNEQFF
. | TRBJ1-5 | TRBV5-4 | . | TGTGCCAGCAGCCCCGACCCGGACATTAGCAATCAGCCCCAGCATTTT | CASSPDPDISNQPQHF
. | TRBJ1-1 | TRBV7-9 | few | TGTGCCAGCAGCCCCGACATGGCGGGGACTGAAGCTTTCTTT | CASSPDMAGTEAFF
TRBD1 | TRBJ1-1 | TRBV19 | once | TGTGCCAGTAGTTCCGGGACAGGGAACACTGAAGCTTTCTTT | CASSSGTGNTEAFF
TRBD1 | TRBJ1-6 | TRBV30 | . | TGTGCCTGGAGCGGACAGGCGAATTCACCCCTCCACTTT | CAWSGQANSPLHF
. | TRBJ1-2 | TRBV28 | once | TGTGCCACCCGGGGCAACCGGGAGGGCTACACCTTC | CATRGNREGYTF
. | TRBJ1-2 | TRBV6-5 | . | TGTGCCAGCAGTTACTCCGGGCTTCGACAGATTATCTTC | CASSYSGLRQIIF
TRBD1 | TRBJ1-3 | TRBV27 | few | TGTGCCAGCAGTCCCGGACAGGGGGGAAGTGGAAACACCATATATTTT | CASSPGQGGSGNTIYF
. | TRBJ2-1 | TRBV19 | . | TGTGCCAGTAGTATCTTAAGCGGCAATGAGCAGTTCTTC | CASSILSGNEQFF
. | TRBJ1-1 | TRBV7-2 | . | TGTGCCAGCAGCATCACCACGGAGACTGAAGCTTTCTTT | CASSITTETEAFF
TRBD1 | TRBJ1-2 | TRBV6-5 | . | TGTGCCAGCAGTTACTCGAAAGGACAGGGATATGGCTACACCTTC | CASSYSKGQGYGYTF